This is a list of T cell receptor beta chains from one sample in a study of CXCR3-negative and CXCR3-positive naive CD8 T cells. TCRdb reprocessed the 5' RACE reads, with one entry per CDR3 protein and no DNA. Seen in this sample are about 90,000 distinct CDR3 sequences; the ten most common clones hold 0.75% to 0.95%. Sequencing used naive CXCR3+ CD8+ T cells from blood. All receptors come from a human donor in good health. Some clones in this sample may be carry-over from other donors' samples. Both conserved end residues are part of each CDR3. Fields, in order: V gene, J gene, CDR3 protein.

TRBV7-8,TRBJ2-7,CASSSRTGIEQYF
TRBV6-5,TRBJ1-2,CASSEQAGKGDGYTF
TRBV5-1,TRBJ2-3,CASSPDYQTPASTDTQYF
TRBV28,TRBJ2-1,CASSPGLAGVDEQFF
TRBV27,TRBJ2-6,CASSFKGTNSGANVLTF
TRBV20-1,TRBJ1-1,CSARTTGAATESFF
TRBV5-1,TRBJ2-7,CASSLSTGPSYEQYF
TRBV29-1,TRBJ1-1,CSVVKGRADTEAFF
TRBV2,TRBJ1-1,CASRMTGGPNTEAFF
TRBV5-8,TRBJ2-1,CASSLAELPGVEQFF